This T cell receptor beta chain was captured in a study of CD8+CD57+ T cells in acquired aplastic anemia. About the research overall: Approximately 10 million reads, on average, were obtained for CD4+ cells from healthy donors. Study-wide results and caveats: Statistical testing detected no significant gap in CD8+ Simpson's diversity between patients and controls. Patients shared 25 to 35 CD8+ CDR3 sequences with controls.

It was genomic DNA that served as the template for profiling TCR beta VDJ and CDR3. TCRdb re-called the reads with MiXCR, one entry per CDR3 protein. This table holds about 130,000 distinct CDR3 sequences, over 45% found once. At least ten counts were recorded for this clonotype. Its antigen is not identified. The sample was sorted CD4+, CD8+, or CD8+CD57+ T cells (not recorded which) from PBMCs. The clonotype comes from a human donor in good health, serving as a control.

CDR3 DNA: TGTGTGGCCCGGAAAGGCTACACCTTC. It is translated as CVARKGYTF. The chain combines TRBV27 with TRBJ1-2; D uncertain. The length of the CDR3 is 9 residues. Germline V gene data show CDR1 as MNHEY and CDR2 as SMNVEV (reference sequence).